These T cell receptor beta chains were read from a single sample in a study of shared clonotypes between healthy human individuals. Profiling relied on immunoSEQ multiplex PCR, and the TCRdb table lists in-frame clones only, not all of them. The sample records roughly 2.2 million clones, 90% to 95% being singletons. Material: naive CD4+ T cells from PBMCs. The receptors here all came from a man aged 18 to 30 in good health. Some clones in this sample may be carry-over from other donors' samples. The CDR3 runs from the conserved cysteine through the conserved F or W. Fields, in order: clone size, D gene, V gene, J gene, CDR3 DNA, CDR3 protein. The D gene is left open where the match is weak. A clone size is listed for some rows: how often the clone was seen (once, few, many), or a class if it is expanded.

-	-	TRBV5-1	TRBJ2-5	TGCGCCAGCAGCTTGAACCGGCTGAGCCAAGAGACCCAGTACTTC	CASSLNRLSQETQYF
-	-	TRBV19	TRBJ2-7	TGTGCCAGTAGTCAACAGGGAGGGAACTACGAGCAGTACTTC	CASSQQGGNYEQYF
-	TRBD1	TRBV18	TRBJ1-1	TGTGCCAGCTCACCACTTACAGGGGGCGCTTTCTCTGAAGCTTTCTTT	CASSPLTGGAFSEAFF
-	-	TRBV5-4	TRBJ1-2	TGTGCCAGCAGCTTTAATCCCTATGGCTACACCTTC	CASSFNPYGYTF
once	TRBD2	TRBV7-6	TRBJ2-7	TGTGCCAGCAGCCAGGGGGGTCTAGCGGGAGAGGACGAGCAGTACTTC	CASSQGGLAGEDEQYF
-	-	TRBV5-5	TRBJ1-4	TGTGCCAGCAGCTTATTAGGACCGAACCTTAATGAAAAACTGTTTTTT	CASSLLGPNLNEKLFF
-	TRBD2	TRBV10-3	TRBJ2-2	TGTGCCGTTTCTAGCGGGAGGGGTTTCTCCGGCGGGGAGCTGTTTTTT	CAVSSGRGFSGGELFF
-	-	TRBV19	TRBJ1-5	TGTGCCAGTAGTATCAGTCGTTGGGGAAATCAGCCCCAGCATTTT	CASSISRWGNQPQHF
-	TRBD1	TRBV2	TRBJ1-4	TGTGCCAGCAGTGAAGCGACAGGGGCCTCAAAACTGTTTTTT	CASSEATGASKLFF
-	-	TRBV5-1	TRBJ2-3	TGCGCCAGCAGCTTCGGCCCGGGCACAGATACGCAGTATTTT	CASSFGPGTDTQYF
-	-	TRBV28	TRBJ1-2	TGTGCCAGCAGCCCACCTGCTAACTATGGCTACACCTTC	CASSPPANYGYTF
-	-	TRBV6-5	TRBJ2-6	TGTGCCAGCCGTCAGGTCTTTGGGGCCAACGTCCTGACTTTC	CASRQVFGANVLTF
once	TRBD2	TRBV29-1	TRBJ2-3	TGCAGCCCACGGACTAGCGGGGATACGCAGTATTTT	CSPRTSGDTQYF
-	TRBD1	TRBV2	TRBJ1-2	TGTGCCAGCAGTGTCCGCGGGACAGCCCTAGGGGGCTACACCTTC	CASSVRGTALGGYTF
-	-	TRBV6-1	TRBJ2-6	TGTGCCAGCCAGACAGGTACCTCTGGGGCCAACGTCCTGACTTTC	CASQTGTSGANVLTF
-	-	TRBV5-8	TRBJ2-6	TGTGCCAGCAGCTTGATCGGCCCTGGGGCCAACGTCCTGACTTTC	CASSLIGPGANVLTF
-	-	TRBV30	TRBJ1-2	TGTGCCTGGATAAGTGGAGTAAACTATGGCTACACCTTC	CAWISGVNYGYTF
-	TRBD1	TRBV18	TRBJ1-2	TGTGCCAGCTCGATTGGTCTGAACTTCGGACAGGGGGGTGGCTACACCTTC	CASSIGLNFGQGGGYTF
-	TRBD2	TRBV7-9	TRBJ2-7	TGTGCCAGCAGCTTTACTAGCGCCTCCTACGAGCAGTACTTC	CASSFTSASYEQYF
-	TRBD2	TRBV7-8	TRBJ2-1	TGTGCCAGCAGCTTCAGACTAGCGGGAGGAATGGGTGAGCAGTTCTTC	CASSFRLAGGMGEQFF
-	-	TRBV7-3	TRBJ2-3	TGTGCCAGCAGCACGGGGACCTCCACAGATACGCAGTATTTT	CASSTGTSTDTQYF
-	-	TRBV18	TRBJ1-1	TGTGCCAGCTCACTATCTGACAGTCAGACTGAAGCTTTCTTT	CASSLSDSQTEAFF
-	-	TRBV28	TRBJ2-7	TGTGCCAGCTTCGGGGGTAATGTGGCGAACGAGCAGTACTTC	CASFGGNVANEQYF
-	TRBD1	TRBV6-1	TRBJ2-7	TGTGCCAGCAGTGCCTGGGACAGGATATACGAGCAGTACTTC	CASSAWDRIYEQYF
-	-	TRBV9	TRBJ2-5	TGTGCCAGCAGTTCCTTGGAGACCCAGTACTTC	CASSSLETQYF
-	-	TRBV18	TRBJ1-4	TGTGCCAGCTGGGCCGGGGCTAATGAAAAACTGTTTTTT	CASWAGANEKLFF
-	TRBD2	TRBV7-2	TRBJ2-1	TGTGCCAGCAGCTCAGCGACTAGCGGGAGGGAGGCCTCCTACAATGAGCAGTTCTTC	CASSSATSGREASYNEQFF
-	TRBD1	TRBV6-1	TRBJ2-7	TGTGCCAGCAGTGACCCCGACAGGGGGAGGTACGAGCAGTACTTC	CASSDPDRGRYEQYF
once	TRBD2	TRBV11-2	TRBJ2-4	TGTGCCAGCAGCCCTGGGACTAGCGGGCCGGGGAACATTCAGTACTTC	CASSPGTSGPGNIQYF
-	-	TRBV10-3	TRBJ1-2	TGTGCCATCGGGGGCATCAATGGCTACACCTTC	CAIGGINGYTF
-	-	TRBV6-5	TRBJ2-7	TGTGCCAGCAGTCGACACCTTCAAAACTACGAGCAGTACTTC	CASSRHLQNYEQYF
-	TRBD2	TRBV5-6	TRBJ2-3	TGTGCCAGCAGCTCAAGAAACCCGGGACTAGCGGGGGGCACAGATACGCAGTATTTT	CASSSRNPGLAGGTDTQYF
-	-	TRBV5-4	TRBJ1-1	TGTGCCAGCAGCTTGGATCGGTTCCGAACTGAAGCTTTCTTT	CASSLDRFRTEAFF
-	TRBD1	TRBV7-9	TRBJ1-2	TGTGCCAGCAGCTTAGGAGGCAGGGGGGACTATGGCTACACCTTC	CASSLGGRGDYGYTF
-	-	TRBV5-1	TRBJ1-3	TGCGCCAGCAGCGCCGGGACCTCTGGAAACACCATATATTTT	CASSAGTSGNTIYF
-	TRBD2	TRBV11-2	TRBJ2-1	TGTGCCAGCAGCCCGTGGACTAGCGGGAGGAGGGATGAGCAGTTCTTC	CASSPWTSGRRDEQFF
once	-	TRBV6-6	TRBJ2-7	TGTGCCAGCAGTTATTTCAGGCGTGGGAGAACCTACGAGCAGTACTTC	CASSYFRRGRTYEQYF
-	TRBD1	TRBV28	TRBJ1-1	TGTGCCAGCAGGAACAGGGGGATTTCTAAGGACACTGAAGCTTTCTTT	CASRNRGISKDTEAFF
-	-	TRBV7-9	TRBJ1-4	TGTGCCAGCAGCCTATTTAATGAAAAACTGTTTTTT	CASSLFNEKLFF
-	-	TRBV10-1	TRBJ2-2	TGCGCCAGCAGTGAGCCGCCCGAAAATAGCGGCCCCGGAGGGTTAGGCGGGGAGCTGTTTTTT	CASSEPPENSGPGGLGGELFF
-	TRBD2	TRBV27	TRBJ2-1	TGTGCCAGCAGTACACTAGCGGGAGGGCCTTTGGAGCAGTTCTTC	CASSTLAGGPLEQFF
-	TRBD2	TRBV19	TRBJ2-7	TGTGCCAGTAGTAATGTTTGGACTAGTGATTACGAGCAGTACTTC	CASSNVWTSDYEQYF
-	-	TRBV18	TRBJ1-4	TGTGCCAGCGCGGAAGGTCGGGAGTTGGGTGAAAAACTGTTTTTT	CASAEGRELGEKLFF
-	-	TRBV6-6	TRBJ2-2	TGTGCCAGCAGTTTCCCCCTGGGGCAGAACACCGGGGAGCTGTTTTTT	CASSFPLGQNTGELFF
-	-	TRBV7-8	TRBJ1-1	TGTGCCAGCAGCGATCCGGGACGTTGGAACACTGAAGCTTTCTTT	CASSDPGRWNTEAFF
-	TRBD2	TRBV18	TRBJ2-1	TGTGCCAGCTCACTTCAAATAGCGGGGGGGAACAATGAGCAGTTCTTC	CASSLQIAGGNNEQFF
-	-	TRBV4-1	TRBJ1-2	TGCGCCAGCAGCCAAGTTTTTGAGAGTGGCTACACCTTC	CASSQVFESGYTF
-	-	TRBV6-5	TRBJ2-5	TGTGCCAGCAGTTACAGAGTAGTGGGGAGAGAGACCCAGTACTTC	CASSYRVVGRETQYF
-	TRBD2	TRBV11-2	TRBJ2-3	TGTGCCAGCACCCCTGGGACTAGCGGGATCCGGGGGACAGATACGCAGTATTTT	CASTPGTSGIRGTDTQYF
once	-	TRBV11-2	TRBJ2-5	TGTGCCAGCAGCTTACGGGACCTAGCCCAGACCCAGTACTTC	CASSLRDLAQTQYF
few	TRBD2	TRBV5-1	TRBJ2-7	TGCGCCAGCAGCTTGGGCGGGGGGTACGAGCAGTACTTC	CASSLGGGYEQYF
-	TRBD2	TRBV5-5	TRBJ2-3	TGTGCCAGCAGACGAAACAGGAGGCGGGAGAGTTCCACAGATACGCAGTATTTT	CASRRNRRRESSTDTQYF
-	-	TRBV5-1	TRBJ2-3	TGCGCCAGCAGCTTTAGCGGAGGGGGCACAGATACGCAGTATTTT	CASSFSGGGTDTQYF
-	TRBD2	TRBV6-1	TRBJ2-4	TGTGCCAGCAGGGGAGCGGGAGAGAACATTCAGTACTTC	CASRGAGENIQYF
once	-	TRBV5-4	TRBJ2-3	TGTGCCAGCAGCTCCGGGGGAGGCGGGATCGCAGATACGCAGTATTTT	CASSSGGGGIADTQYF
-	-	TRBV19	TRBJ1-3	TGTGCCAGTACCATCCAAGGGAAGGGGAGAAACACCATATATTTT	CASTIQGKGRNTIYF